What follows are 27 T cell receptor beta chains derived from one specimen sequenced in a study of OX40 agonist ivuxolimab in advanced cancers. Libraries were prepared by immunoSEQ multiplex PCR; TCRdb keeps only in-frame clonotypes and omits some of them. The sample has about 55,000 clones; around 85% are singletons. The specimen was CD4+ or CD8+ T cells sorted from blood, collected in a trial of the OX40 agonist ivuxolimab. These TCRs come from an adult with an advanced solid tumor such as melanoma, head and neck, liver or kidney cancer.

This clone was seen only once. This chain uses TRBV4-1 with TRBJ1-3; D may be TRBD1 (5 bases). The germline gives CDR1 MGHRA, CDR2 YSYEKL. There are 15 residues in the CDR3. The V gene lost 6 bases and the J gene lost 5 bases, with 17 bases spanning the gap. The DNA for the CDR3 is TGCGCCAGCAGACCGACAGTGGTGGCTCGAAACACCATATATTTT. Translation gives CASRPTVVARNTIYF.

This clone was seen once. This chain joins TRBV11-2 and TRBJ2-7, with D uncertain. The V and J ends lost 3 bases and 4 bases respectively, with 4 bases between them. Germline V CDR1 and CDR2: SGHAT, FQNNGV. The CDR3 length is 11 residues. CDR3 nucleotides: TGTGCCAGCAGCTTTCAATACGAGCAGTACTTC. Encoded protein: CASSFQYEQYF.

This chain uses TRBV5-1 with TRBJ2-5; tentatively, D is TRBD2 (7 bases). CDR1 is SGHRS and CDR2 is YFSETQ in the germline V gene. CDR3 length: 14 residues. Trimming left V 3 bases short and J 1 base short, with 10 bases between. This CDR3 is CASSSRGAQETQYF. The CDR3 bases are TGCGCCAGCAGCTCACGGGGGGCCCAAGAGACCCAGTACTTC.

V usage is TRBV19 and J usage is TRBJ1-2; the D gene is possibly TRBD1 (6 bases). Trimming shortened V by 7 bases and J by 4 bases, and 16 bases separated the two germline ends. Germline assignment: CDR1 LNHDA and CDR2 SQIVND (reference sequence). This CDR3 region has 14 residues. CDR3 in DNA: TGTGCCAGTACTAATCTACACAGGGCCTATGGCTACACCTTC. This encodes CASTNLHRAYGYTF.

The chain combines TRBV6-5 with TRBJ2-3; no clear D. Germline assignment: CDR1 MNHEY and CDR2 SVGAGI. Trimming took off 3 bases at V and 2 bases at J, with 12 bases between the two ends. The CDR3 loop spans 15 amino acids. CDR3 residues: CASSYSLVNTDTQYF. CDR3 in DNA: TGTGCCAGCAGTTATTCTTTAGTAAACACAGATACGCAGTATTTT.

By sample fraction, this clone is medium-sized. V is TRBV27 and J is TRBJ1-3; D unresolved. In germline, CDR1 is MNHEY, CDR2 SMNVEV (reference sequence). Trimming pared 5 bases from V and 0 bases from J, leaving 23 bases between. The CDR3 covers 19 residues. DNA for the CDR3: TGTGCCAGCAGTCCAACCTTAGTCCGTGCAGATAGCTCTGGAAACACCATATATTTT. Its translation is CASSPTLVRADSSGNTIYF.

The chain uses TRBV10-1 and TRBJ1-2; tentatively, D is TRBD1 (5 bases). Germline lookup yields CDR1 WNHNN and CDR2 SYGVQD (reference sequence). V gave up 3 bases and J gave up 9 bases, with 11 bases separating them. The CDR3 is 12 residues long. Here the CDR3 DNA reads TGCGCCAGCAGTGATGGGGGGAAAAGCTACACCTTC. Translated: CASSDGGKSYTF.

The CDR3 sequence: CASSVGNLDTEAFF. DNA of the CDR3: TGTGCCAGCAGCGTAGGCAATTTGGACACTGAAGCTTTCTTT. The V gene is TRBV9, the J gene TRBJ1-1, with no clear D. This CDR3 contains 14 residues. Trimming stripped 0 bases from V and 3 bases from J, with 9 bases between. Germline CDR1 SGDLS, CDR2 YYNGEE.

The gene calls are TRBV5-6 and TRBJ2-1; D is uncertain. V gave up 0 bases and J gave up 9 bases, with 4 bases separating them. Germline values: CDR1 SGHDT, CDR2 YYEEEE. The CDR3 sequence is 11 residues long. This CDR3 is CASSLDGEQFF. In DNA form, the CDR3 reads TGTGCCAGCAGCTTGGACGGTGAGCAGTTCTTC.

This chain joins TRBV28 and TRBJ2-7, with a weak D call TRBD2 (6 bases). The CDR3 length is 13 residues. Germline CDR1 MDHEN, CDR2 SYDVKM. V was clipped by 3 bases and J by 7 bases, with 13 bases between them. The CDR3: CASSFRRVWEQYF. For the CDR3, the DNA is TGTGCCAGCAGTTTCAGGAGGGTGTGGGAGCAGTACTTC.

The count of this clone is one. The rearrangement joins TRBV5-6 to TRBJ1-5; no reliable D call. The germline gives CDR1 SGHDT, CDR2 YYEEEE. The CDR3 is 17 amino acids. Deletions cut 0 bases from V and 0 bases from J, with 13 bases between. Here the CDR3 reads CASSLGGSLYSNQPQHF. The CDR3 DNA follows: TGTGCCAGCAGCTTGGGTGGCAGCCTCTATAGCAATCAGCCCCAGCATTTT.

V is TRBV28 and J is TRBJ2-7; D is ambiguous. Germline V lookup: CDR1 MDHEN, CDR2 SYDVKM. Trimming removed 5 bases at V and 5 bases at J, with 7 bases between. The CDR3 consists of 11 residues. In DNA, the CDR3 is TGTGCCAGCAGTCGACTTAACGAGCAGTACTTC. Its protein product is CASSRLNEQYF.

This chain joins TRBV7-9 and TRBJ2-7; D remains ambiguous. The CDR3 totals 13 residues. V was shortened by 5 bases and J by 3 bases, with 11 bases between the two germline ends. The germline V gene has CDR1 SEHNR and CDR2 FQNEAQ (reference sequence). The CDR3 sequence: CASSPSTYYEQYF. Here the CDR3 DNA reads TGTGCCAGCAGCCCCTCTACCTACTACGAGCAGTACTTC.

The chain couples TRBV18 to TRBJ1-2; TRBD1 matches 8 bases. Germline trimming cut 6 bases from V and 8 bases from J; bases unmatched to any gene: 11. The CDR3 extends over 14 amino acids. Germline CDR1 reads KGHSH; CDR2 reads LQKENI. CDR3 in DNA: TGTGCCAGCTCCCCTCTCAGGGGGCTTAGGGGCTACACCTTC. This sequence encodes CASSPLRGLRGYTF.

The genes are TRBV11-2 and TRBJ1-6; tentatively, D is TRBD1 (5 bases). V lost 3 bases and J lost 6, with 12 bases in between. The germline CDR1 and CDR2 sequences are SGHAT and FQNNGV. CDR3 length: 15 amino acids. CDR3 protein: CASSFSPGLNSPLHF. The CDR3 bases are TGTGCCAGCAGCTTCTCACCGGGACTTAATTCACCCCTCCACTTT. Looking up the rest from reference TRBV11-2 and TRBJ1-6 gives the full variable domain: EAGVAQSPRYKIIEKRQSVAFWCNPISGHATLYWYQQILGQGPKLLIQFQNNGVVDDSQLPKDRFSAERLKGVDSTLKIQPAKLEDSAVYLCASSFSPGLNSPLHFGNGTRLTVT.

This clone was counted between two and nine times. The chain links TRBV28 to TRBJ2-7; TRBD1 agrees at 9 bases. Trimming at V came to 4 bases and at J to 1 base, leaving 5 bases not matched to a gene. CDR3 length equals 15 residues. CDR1 MDHEN and CDR2 SYDVKM come from the germline V gene. In DNA, the CDR3 is TGTGCCAGCAGTTCCGAGGACAGGGGTTCCTACGAGCAGTACTTC. Translation: CASSSEDRGSYEQYF.

In its sample, this clone was seen once. The chain recombines TRBV7-2 with TRBJ2-7; possibly TRBD2 for D (5 bases). Germline lookup yields CDR1 SGHTA and CDR2 FQGNSA. V lost 3 bases to trimming and J lost 3 bases, with 6 bases between them. The CDR3 has 12 residues. CDR3 coding DNA: TGTGCCAGCAGCTTCCGGGGCTACGAGCAGTACTTC. This gives the protein CASSFRGYEQYF.

The chain is built from TRBV7-6 and TRBJ2-7; TRBD1 matches 8 bases. The germline gives CDR1 SGHVS, CDR2 FNYEAQ. CDR3 length: 15 residues. The ends lost 2 bases at V and 3 bases at J; junction bases unmatched: 6. DNA of the CDR3: TGTGCCAGCAGCTTAAGGACAGGGATGAACTACGAGCAGTACTTC. Translation gives CASSLRTGMNYEQYF.

This chain joins TRBV9 and TRBJ2-3; perhaps TRBD2 as D (6 bases). Trimming pared 4 bases from V and 4 bases from J, leaving 16 bases between. The germline CDR1 and CDR2 sequences are SGDLS and YYNGEE. The CDR3 covers 15 residues. Here the CDR3 DNA reads TGTGCCAGCAGCTTGACTAGTGGGGCGGCAGATACGCAGTATTTT. This codes for CASSLTSGAADTQYF.

The chain employs TRBV7-8 and TRBJ2-7; the match to TRBD1 covers 8 bases. Germline V gives CDR1 SGHVS, CDR2 FQNEAQ. The CDR3 extends over 13 amino acids. Germline trimming cut 4 bases from V and 5 bases from J; bases unmatched to any gene: 4. CDR3 nucleotides: TGTGCCAGCAGCTCACTACAGGGGGACGAGCAGTACTTC. Amino acid sequence: CASSSLQGDEQYF.

This chain uses TRBV15 with TRBJ2-7; D not certain. Germline V CDR1 and CDR2: LNHNV, YYDKDF (reference sequence). The CDR3 has 15 amino acids. Trimming stripped 0 bases from V and 1 base from J, with 10 bases between. CDR3 coding DNA: TGTGCCACCAGCAGAGAGGTCGCAGGTTCCTACGAGCAGTACTTC. Amino acid sequence: CATSREVAGSYEQYF.

This clone was found a few times. This sequence joins TRBV5-1 and TRBJ1-2; D is perhaps TRBD1 (5 bases). This CDR3 is built from 13 residues. CDR1 and CDR2 (germline): SGHRS, YFSETQ. V was trimmed by 4 bases and J by 2 bases, leaving 9 bases between them. The CDR3, as DNA: TGCGCCAGCAGCGAGGGGAGGAACTATGGCTACACCTTC. It is translated as CASSEGRNYGYTF.

The sample holds a few counts of this clone. V is TRBV7-9 and J is TRBJ1-1; D is undetermined. The V gene lost 5 bases and the J gene lost 6 bases, with 16 bases spanning the gap. The CDR3 is 14 amino acids. CDR1 SEHNR and CDR2 FQNEAQ come from the germline V gene (reference sequence). CDR3 nucleotide sequence: TGTGCCAGCAGCCTCTCAGGAGGGAGAGCTGAAGCTTTCTTT. Amino acid sequence: CASSLSGGRAEAFF. Variable domain in full (rest from reference TRBV7-9 and TRBJ1-1): DTGVSQNPRHKITKRGQNVTFRCDPISEHNRLYWYRQTLGQGPEFLTYFQNEAQLEKSRLLSDRFSAERPKGSFSTLEIQRTEQGDSAMYLCASSLSGGRAEAFFGQGTRLTVV.

The chain has TRBV9 and TRBJ2-5, with TRBD2 matching over 7 bases. Germline V lookup: CDR1 SGDLS, CDR2 YYNGEE. The V and J ends lost 0 bases and 5 bases, in that order; junction bases with no gene match: 4. The CDR3 is 14 residues long. Here the CDR3 reads CASSVGGGTETQYF. Written as DNA, the CDR3 is TGTGCCAGCAGCGTAGGGGGAGGGACGGAGACCCAGTACTTC.

This clone was found a few times. The genes are TRBV7-2 and TRBJ2-3; D could derive from TRBD1 or TRBD2 (5 bases each). V lost 3 bases and J 6 bases, leaving 10 bases between the germline ends. The CDR3 has 13 residues. CDR1 SGHTA and CDR2 FQGNSA come from the germline V gene. The CDR3 region is CASSFGGEDTQYF. The CDR3 nucleotides read TGTGCCAGCAGCTTTGGGGGTGAGGATACGCAGTATTTT.

The chain carries TRBV12-5 and TRBJ1-5; D gene uncertain. The CDR3 is 20 residues long. Per the germline V gene, CDR1 is LGHNT and CDR2 is FRNRAP. Trimming shortened V by 0 bases and J by 0 bases, and 21 bases separated the two germline ends. This chain's CDR3 is CASGLVGNGRILLSNQPQHF. In nucleotides, the CDR3 is TGTGCTAGTGGTTTGGTAGGGAACGGACGGATACTCCTTAGCAATCAGCCCCAGCATTTT.

Sample share makes this clone medium-sized. The chain links TRBV29-1 to TRBJ2-7, with unresolved D. There are 12 residues in the CDR3. The germline V gene has CDR1 SQVTM and CDR2 ANQGSEA. The V end lost 1 base, the J end lost 0 bases, and 4 bases lay between the germline ends. The CDR3 DNA reads as TGCAGCGTTGAAGGACTCTCCTACGAGCAGTACTTC. Translation: CSVEGLSYEQYF.